The 22 T cell receptor beta chains below were found in one sample sequenced in a study of siplizumab effects on memory and regulatory T cells. Sequencing was performed with immunoSEQ multiplex PCR; in TCRdb, only in-frame clones are kept and a portion is missing. The repertoire has 90,000 to 140,000 clones, about 93% of them found once; the top ten carry around 0.29%. Sequenced: CD4+ T cells sorted from blood. The receptors were sampled from a human donor in good health.

The DNA for the CDR3 is TGTGCCAGCAGCCCTTCGGCGGGGGTTGGTTACAATGAGCAGTTCTTC. As protein: CASSPSAGVGYNEQFF. The genes are TRBV7-3 and TRBJ2-1; TRBD2 matches 7 bases. Germline V CDR1 and CDR2: SGHTA, FQGTGA. With V trimmed by 5 bases and J by 4 bases, 11 bases remained unmatched. This CDR3 contains 16 residues.

The chain links TRBV6-1 to TRBJ1-5, with D possibly matching TRBD1 (6 bases). Germline CDR1 reads MNHNS; CDR2 reads SASEGT. The CDR3 length is 18 residues. Trimming pared 4 bases from V and 1 base from J, leaving 20 bases between. The CDR3 spells CASSATVGGPVSNQPQHF. The CDR3, as DNA: TGTGCCAGCAGTGCTACAGTGGGGGGGCCAGTGAGCAATCAGCCCCAGCATTTT.

This chain links TRBV6-6 with TRBJ1-5, with D unresolved. Trimming removed 0 bases from V and 4 bases from J, with 13 bases in between. Germline V gene data show CDR1 as MNHNY and CDR2 as SVGAGI (reference sequence). This CDR3 has 16 amino acids. CDR3 in amino acids: CASSYSTGIGNQPQHF. DNA of the CDR3: TGTGCCAGCAGTTACTCGACCGGGATTGGGAATCAGCCCCAGCATTTT.

V usage is TRBV19 and J usage is TRBJ1-2; D not resolved. In germline, CDR1 is LNHDA, CDR2 SQIVND (reference sequence). The V and J ends lost 3 bases and 8 bases respectively, with 16 bases between them. The CDR3 covers 14 residues. Here the CDR3 reads CASSIRTALRGYTF. Written as DNA, the CDR3 is TGTGCCAGTAGTATCCGGACGGCTCTTCGAGGCTACACCTTC.

The chain recombines TRBV5-1 with TRBJ2-7, with a possible D match to TRBD1 (7 bases). Trimming took 3 bases from V and 0 from J, leaving 10 bases between them. The germline V gene encodes CDR1 SGHRS and CDR2 YFSETQ. The CDR3 is made up of 14 amino acids. For the CDR3, the DNA is TGCGCCAGCAGCTCGGGGGACAGCTCCTACGAGCAGTACTTC. It yields the protein CASSSGDSSYEQYF.

The chain employs TRBV9 and TRBJ1-1; a possible D gene is TRBD1 (6 bases). Per germline, CDR1 SGDLS and CDR2 YYNGEE. The V gene lost 4 bases and the J gene lost 0 bases, with 10 bases spanning the gap. The CDR3 runs 14 residues. The CDR3 nucleotides are TGTGCCAGCAGCTCCCGGACAGTGAACACTGAAGCTTTCTTT. This gives the protein CASSSRTVNTEAFF.

The CDR3 DNA is TGTGCCAGCTCACCACAGGGTTTAGTCGGGGCTTTCTTT. Translated: CASSPQGLVGAFF. The gene calls are TRBV18 and TRBJ1-1; D call uncertain. V was clipped by 1 base and J by 11 bases, with 14 bases between them. This CDR3 has 13 amino acids. Looked up from germline, CDR1 is KGHSH and CDR2 is LQKENI.

The chain couples TRBV20-1 to TRBJ2-1; D is tentatively TRBD1 or TRBD2 (5 bases each). From germline, CDR1 is DFQATT and CDR2 SNEGSKA (reference sequence). The V end was cut by 6 bases, the J end by 9 bases, with 12 bases between. This CDR3 comprises 11 residues. CDR3 in DNA: TGCAGTGCCCACGGGGCCTTTGAGCAGTTCTTC. This codes for CSAHGAFEQFF.

The chain joins TRBV7-2 to TRBJ1-2; D ambiguous. Trimming removed 1 base from V and 4 bases from J, with 10 bases in between. There are 14 residues in the CDR3. Germline CDR1 and CDR2: SGHTA and FQGNSA. In DNA form, the CDR3 reads TGTGCCAGCAGCTTAGTTAGGGCGTCCTATGGCTACACCTTC. Translated: CASSLVRASYGYTF.

DNA for the CDR3: TGTGCCAGCTCAACAGGCCCCGAGACCCAGTACTTC. This encodes CASSTGPETQYF. V gene TRBV21-1 combines with J gene TRBJ2-5; the D segment call TRBD1 is taken from the table without a DNA check. TRBV21-1 is recorded as a pseudogene. The CDR3 covers 12 residues.

The gene calls are TRBV6-4 and TRBJ2-7; 11 bases are a match to TRBD2. V trimming: 6 bases; J trimming: 5 bases; junction bases outside the gene matches: 6. The length of the CDR3 is 14 residues. From germline, CDR1 is MRHNA and CDR2 SNTAGT. CDR3 sequence: CASSTTSGDHEQYF. The CDR3 bases are TGTGCCAGCAGCACGACTAGCGGGGACCACGAGCAGTACTTC.

This clone was seen a few times. The chain uses TRBV5-1 and TRBJ2-2, with 8 nucleotides matching TRBD1. Germline V gene lookup returns CDR1 SGHRS and CDR2 YFSETQ. The J segment lost 9 bases and the V segment lost 5 bases, leaving 12 bases of the junction unmatched. The length of the CDR3 is 15 residues. CDR3 sequence reads: CASRDTGGVFRELFF. As DNA, the CDR3 is TGCGCCAGCAGAGACACAGGGGGTGTTTTTCGGGAGCTGTTTTTT.

The chain carries TRBV4-1 and TRBJ2-5, with 7 bases aligning to TRBD2. V was clipped by 4 bases and J by 0 bases; unmatched bases: 5. CDR1 and CDR2 from the germline V gene are MGHRA and YSYEKL. CDR3 length equals 15 residues. CDR3 sequence: CASSLEAGYQETQYF. As DNA, the CDR3 is TGCGCCAGCAGCCTGGAAGCGGGGTACCAAGAGACCCAGTACTTC.

The rearrangement uses TRBV19 and TRBJ2-7, with TRBD2 matching 8 bases. V lost 4 bases, J lost 6 bases, and 14 bases stayed unmatched. The CDR3 has 16 residues. Germline-derived CDR1 and CDR2 are LNHDA and SQIVND (reference sequence). CDR3 loop: CASSTPGGALASEQYF. The CDR3 coding sequence is TGTGCCAGTAGTACCCCGGGAGGGGCCCTAGCCTCCGAGCAGTACTTC.

The DNA of the CDR3 is TGTGCCAGCAGTTACCGGGGGACAGGGTACGACGAGCAGTACTTC. This sequence encodes CASSYRGTGYDEQYF. The chain is built from TRBV6-5 and TRBJ2-7; 9 bases fit TRBD1. The CDR3 length is 15 residues. Germline V gives CDR1 MNHEY, CDR2 SVGAGI. V lost 2 bases to trimming and J lost 5 bases; unmatched junction nucleotides: 7.

V usage is TRBV4-1 and J usage is TRBJ2-7; D is perhaps TRBD1 (6 bases). From germline, CDR1 is MGHRA and CDR2 YSYEKL. The V end was cut by 1 base, the J end by 2 bases, with 6 bases between. CDR3 length: 13 residues. The CDR3, as DNA: TGCGCCAGCAGCCAAGGGGGGCCCTACGAGCAGTACTTC. Protein: CASSQGGPYEQYF.

The chain combines TRBV27 with TRBJ2-1; 8 nucleotides match TRBD2. CDR1 MNHEY and CDR2 SMNVEV come from the germline V gene (reference sequence). The J segment lost 7 bases and the V segment lost 4 bases, leaving 9 bases of the junction unmatched. This CDR3 is 15 amino acids long. The CDR3 nucleotides read TGTGCCAGCAGTTACCCTGGGACTAGGGCAAATGAGCAGTTCTTC. Amino acids: CASSYPGTRANEQFF.

The chain carries TRBV9 and TRBJ2-3, with TRBD1 identical over 8 bases. Germline V lookup: CDR1 SGDLS, CDR2 YYNGEE. This CDR3 has 14 residues. Trimming took 3 bases from V and 3 from J; bases not matched to a gene: 3. For the CDR3, the DNA is TGTGCCAGCAGCGCAGGGGGCCAGACAGATACGCAGTATTTT. This gives the protein CASSAGGQTDTQYF.

CDR3 sequence reads: CASSLGTTNIQYF. CDR3 DNA: TGTGCCAGCAGTCTAGGGACCACAAACATTCAGTACTTC. This chain joins TRBV6-5 and TRBJ2-4; either TRBD1 or TRBD2 may supply D (5 bases each). The CDR3 is made up of 13 amino acids. Germline lookup yields CDR1 MNHEY and CDR2 SVGAGI. With 5 bases removed from V and 6 bases from J, the gap between germline ends came to 11 bases.

The chain uses TRBV7-3 and TRBJ2-7; 8 bases are a match to TRBD1. V was clipped by 0 bases and J by 7 bases; unmatched bases: 2. There are 13 residues in the CDR3. Looked up from germline, CDR1 is SGHTA and CDR2 is FQGTGA. CDR3 DNA sequence: TGTGCCAGCAGCTTAACCCGACAGGGGGAGCAGTACTTC. Translation gives CASSLTRQGEQYF.

Written as DNA, the CDR3 is TGTGCCAGCAGCTTAGTAGGGGGCTCCTACGAGCAGTACTTC. Its protein product is CASSLVGGSYEQYF. V usage is TRBV11-2 and J usage is TRBJ2-7; D perhaps matches TRBD1 (6 bases). The CDR3 extends over 14 amino acids. V shed 1 base and J shed 0 bases, with 7 bases lying between them. Per germline, CDR1 SGHAT and CDR2 FQNNGV.

The chain links TRBV4-1 to TRBJ2-3, with TRBD2 identical over 12 bases. The CDR3 length is 16 residues. J lost 2 bases, V lost 4 bases, and 4 bases had no gene match. Germline loops: CDR1 MGHRA, CDR2 YSYEKL. This chain's CDR3 is CASSPRLAGATDTQYF. For the CDR3, the DNA is TGCGCCAGCAGCCCTAGACTAGCGGGGGCCACAGATACGCAGTATTTT.